The source of this T cell receptor beta chain is a study of blood T cell repertoires in COVID-19 (TCRdb year 2020). Study-wide context: Collaborator samples came from the United States, Italy and Spain and covered acute and convalescent phases of COVID-19. The material from the prospective study consisted of cDNA or gDNA derived from T cells, B-cell-depleted T cells, or PBMCs. The dataset comprised deeply sampled blood TCRbeta repertoires from subjects exposed to, actively infected with, or recovered from COVID-19. A freely available public database, intended as a resource for researchers studying the immune response to SARS-CoV-2, is where the repertoires were released. Samples were obtained from the ongoing ImmuneRACE study (first 160 participants) and from 1,254 subjects provided by 6 global collaborators. Nearly every sample came with metadata listing a de-identified subject ID, COVID-19 status, age in years and sex. Where available, HLA class I and class II types were obtained from metadata supplied by the sample provider rather than from assay-based typing. Study-level results and caveats: The quantity of clinical and demographic metadata differed by source and by participant and was supplied without curation.

Participants in the prospective study were aged roughly 18 to 100 years, lived in 24 United States geographic areas, and enrolled through a virtual design. In the prospective study, participants were assigned to cohorts based on the clinical history participants reported in a screening survey and a study questionnaire. Mobile phlebotomists in the prospective study collected whole blood, serum and a nasopharyngeal or oropharyngeal swab from every participant. Participants in the prospective study had the option to provide additional blood draws and questionnaires over a roughly two-month period. Before DNA extraction, prospective study blood samples were shipped either frozen or at room temperature. The immunoSEQ Assay, a bias-controlled multiplex PCR, was used to amplify TCRbeta CDR3 regions from genomic DNA. For the original study's pipeline: The number of nucleated cells in each sample was estimated from the amplification of reference gene primers within the assay. To quantify the absolute abundance of each unique TCRbeta CDR3 rearrangement, sequence reads were collapsed and filtered. For each sample, productive Simpson clonality was calculated by taking the square root of Simpson's diversity index across productive rearrangements. TCRdb holds this immuneACCESS table with in-frame rearrangements only. Some clones are missing; in checked studies, unresolved V genes explain under half, and the rest has no known cause. V, J and clone size are taken as reported in that table, and D and trimming were inferred from the DNA itself. The sample data list 150,000 to 200,000 clones, and more than 75% of these were observed just once. The ten largest clones add up to roughly a sixth of the sample.

Regarding this clone: Its binding antigen is unknown. Base qualities are missing; no much larger clone stands one base away.

Unmatched junction bases come to 5, with V trimmed by 6 bases and J by 1 base. CDR1 and CDR2 are drawn from the germline V gene: SQVTM, ANQGSEA. From its cysteine to its phenylalanine, the CDR3 spans 13 amino acids. The retained sequence is limited to the CDR3, 39 bases, with the frame set at the first base. The chain is encoded by TRBV29-1 joined to TRBJ1-1; TRBD1 fits 7 bases in the junction. Specimen: PBMCs or T cells enriched from blood (not recorded which). The TCR was taken from a woman in her forties or fifties with acute COVID-19. The nucleotide sequence is TGCAGCGTCTTCCGGACAGGGAACACTGAAGCTTTCTTT. This encodes CSVFRTGNTEAFF.